This T cell receptor (beta chain) was sequenced during a study of early T cells in non-severe SARS-CoV-2 infection. TCRdb analysed the 5' RACE reads with MiXCR anew, one entry per CDR3 protein. Here the sample spans tens of thousands of distinct CDR3 sequences, 8.5% to 10% being singletons. This clonotype was detected ten times or more. Germline assignment: CDR1 KGHDR and CDR2 SFDVKD. This CDR3 contains 14 residues. V was trimmed by 4 bases and J by 7 bases, leaving 13 bases between them. The sample consisted of whole blood. The chain employs TRBV24-1 and TRBJ1-5; D ambiguous. This TCR came from an adult who was a healthcare worker with PCR-confirmed SARS-CoV-2 infection or an uninfected control (not recorded which). For the CDR3, the DNA is TGTGCCACCAGTGAGTCCCCCCTGCAACAGCCCCAGCATTTT. This sequence encodes CATSESPLQQPQHF.